These 7 T cell receptor beta chains originate from one sample sequenced in a study of graft-versus-host responses after intestinal transplantation. Profiling relied on immunoSEQ multiplex PCR, and the TCRdb table lists in-frame clones only, not all of them. Of 70,000 to 95,000 clones listed, 90% to 95% are singletons. Their specific antigens are unknown. The input for sequencing was unstimulated CD8+ T cells sorted from spleen or lymph node cells, taken before transplant. Source of these receptors: a human donor who was the organ donor for an intestinal transplant.

The chain has TRBV5-1 and TRBJ2-5; no firm D call. The CDR3 has 15 residues. The germline V gene encodes CDR1 SGHRS and CDR2 YFSETQ. Between the trimmed V and J ends, which lost 2 bases and 5 bases, there was a span of 16 bases. The CDR3: CASSFRVAVMETQYF. The DNA for the CDR3 is TGCGCCAGCAGCTTCCGGGTAGCTGTTATGGAGACCCAGTACTTC.

The genes are TRBV13 and TRBJ2-1, with 9 positions matching TRBD2. From germline, CDR1 is PRHDT and CDR2 FYEKMQ (reference sequence). J lost 8 bases, V lost 0 bases, and 5 bases had no gene match. The CDR3 contains 15 residues. The CDR3 reads CASSLGGGGAYEQFF. The DNA for the CDR3 is TGTGCCAGCAGCTTAGGCGGCGGGGGGGCCTATGAGCAGTTCTTC.

CDR3: CASSFSGESRGYTF. In DNA form, the CDR3 reads TGTGCCAGCAGCTTTTCAGGGGAATCGAGGGGCTACACCTTC. This chain connects TRBV7-9 to TRBJ1-2; D may be TRBD1 (6 bases). Germline loops: CDR1 SEHNR, CDR2 FQNEAQ (reference sequence). This CDR3 region has 14 residues. V was clipped by 3 bases and J by 8 bases, with 16 bases between them. The complete variable domain, with remaining parts taken from reference TRBV7-9 and TRBJ1-2, reads DTGVSQNPRHKITKRGQNVTFRCDPISEHNRLYWYRQTLGQGPEFLTYFQNEAQLEKSRLLSDRFSAERPKGSFSTLEIQRTEQGDSAMYLCASSFSGESRGYTFGSGTRLTVV.

This rearrangement joins TRBV10-3 to TRBJ1-3, with 8 bases lining up with TRBD1. The CDR3 runs to 14 residues. V lost 6 bases to trimming and J lost 0 bases; unmatched junction nucleotides: 1. Germline V gives CDR1 ENHRY, CDR2 SYGVKD. DNA for the CDR3: TGTGCCATCAGGGACAGGGTCTCTGGAAACACCATATATTTT. This translates into CAIRDRVSGNTIYF.

The chain employs TRBV28 and TRBJ2-1; TRBD1 matches at 9 bases. Germline lookup yields CDR1 MDHEN and CDR2 SYDVKM. The CDR3 contains 14 residues. With V trimmed by 5 bases and J by 8 bases, 7 bases remained unmatched. CDR3 DNA sequence: TGTGCCAGCAGTCACCGGGACAGGGACCATGAGCAGTTCTTC. Protein product: CASSHRDRDHEQFF.

The V call is TRBV7-9, the J call TRBJ2-1; no reliable D call. Germline-derived CDR1 and CDR2 are SEHNR and FQNEAQ (reference sequence). The CDR3 totals 11 residues. Trimming removed 4 bases at V and 8 bases at J, with 6 bases between. The CDR3 region is CASSSRDEQFF. The CDR3 coding sequence is TGTGCCAGCAGCTCCCGGGATGAGCAGTTCTTC.

This clone has just one count. The DNA of the CDR3 is TGTGCCAGCAGCCAAGTCTCCGGGGAGCTGTTTTTT. Its protein product is CASSQVSGELFF. The chain couples TRBV16 to TRBJ2-2; D gene unclear. Germline-derived CDR1 and CDR2 are KGHSY and FQNENV. This CDR3 has 12 residues. V gave up 2 bases and J gave up 6 bases, with 4 bases separating them.